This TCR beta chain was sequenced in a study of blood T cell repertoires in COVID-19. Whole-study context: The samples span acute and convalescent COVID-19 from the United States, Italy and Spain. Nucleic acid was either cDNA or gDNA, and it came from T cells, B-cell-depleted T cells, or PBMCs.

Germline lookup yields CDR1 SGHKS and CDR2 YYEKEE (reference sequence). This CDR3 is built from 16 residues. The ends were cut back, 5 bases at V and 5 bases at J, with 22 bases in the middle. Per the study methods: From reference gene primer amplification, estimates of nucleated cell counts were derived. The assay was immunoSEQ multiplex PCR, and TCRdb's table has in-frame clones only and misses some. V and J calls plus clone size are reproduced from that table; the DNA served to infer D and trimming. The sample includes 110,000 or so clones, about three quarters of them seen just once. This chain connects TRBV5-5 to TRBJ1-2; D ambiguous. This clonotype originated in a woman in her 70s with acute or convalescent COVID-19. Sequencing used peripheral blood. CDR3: CASSHTSAPSLYGYTF. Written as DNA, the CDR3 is TGTGCCAGCAGTCATACGAGTGCTCCCTCACTGTATGGCTACACCTTC.